The next 9 T cell receptor beta chains were all read from a single sample in a study of T cells after yellow fever vaccination. MiXCR, run by TCRdb on the 5' RACE reads, gives a single entry per CDR3 protein. The sample includes 35,000 to 55,000 distinct CDR3 sequences, around 6.4% of them seen just once. The specimen was PBMCs, either bulk or a sorted T-cell subset (CD4+, CD8+, memory, or dextramer-sorted; not recorded which), collected 45 days after the yellow fever booster vaccination. The receptors were sampled from a man aged 25 to 40 who received the YFV17D yellow fever vaccine.

This clonotype showed up many times. This chain joins TRBV10-3 and TRBJ1-5; 7 nucleotides align to TRBD1. V lost 0 bases and J lost 7; bases outside the gene matches: 6. There are 15 residues in the CDR3. The germline CDR1 and CDR2 sequences are ENHRY and SYGVKD. The CDR3 DNA reads TGTGCCATCAGTGAGTCCGACAGGGCAAGGCAGCCCCAGCATTTT. Translating it yields CAISESDRARQPQHF.

The sample holds many counts of this clonotype. V usage is TRBV5-1 and J usage is TRBJ1-1, with a weak D call TRBD1 (6 bases). The CDR3 contains 14 residues. Germline lookup yields CDR1 SGHRS and CDR2 YFSETQ. V was cut by 0 bases and J by 0 bases, with 6 bases left in between. CDR3 protein: CASSLGQVNTEAFF. DNA for the CDR3: TGCGCCAGCAGCTTGGGACAGGTGAACACTGAAGCTTTCTTT.

This clonotype was seen at least ten times. This chain joins TRBV28 and TRBJ1-4; a possible D gene is TRBD1 (6 bases). Trimming shortened V by 6 bases and J by 6 bases, and 11 bases separated the two germline ends. Per the germline V gene, CDR1 is MDHEN and CDR2 is SYDVKM. The CDR3 length is 13 residues. CDR3 residues: CASRGAADEKLFF. CDR3 nucleotides: TGTGCCAGCAGGGGGGCTGCGGATGAAAAACTGTTTTTT. Based on the CDR3 plus reference TRBV28 and TRBJ1-4, the full variable domain is DVKVTQSSRYLVKRTGEKVFLECVQDMDHENMFWYRQDPGLGLRLIYFSYDVKMKEKGDIPEGYSVSREKKERFSLILESASTNQTSMYLCASRGAADEKLFFGSGTQLSVL.

This clonotype was observed at least ten times. This chain connects TRBV20-1 to TRBJ2-1; D may be TRBD2 (5 bases). The CDR3 runs to 11 residues. Deletions cut 3 bases from V and 8 bases from J, with 8 bases between. CDR1 DFQATT and CDR2 SNEGSKA come from the germline V gene (reference sequence). Written as DNA, the CDR3 is TGCAGTGCTAGCTGGCGGGATGAGCAGTTCTTC. Translating gives CSASWRDEQFF.

This clonotype came up many times. The chain is built from TRBV20-1 and TRBJ2-3; D unresolved. CDR3 length equals 13 residues. Trimming removed 0 bases from V and 3 bases from J, with 7 bases in between. Germline CDR1 is DFQATT and CDR2 is SNEGSKA (reference sequence). The CDR3 region has the DNA TGCAGTGCTAGAGATTTTCGAACAGATACGCAGTATTTT. Translated, it gives CSARDFRTDTQYF.

This clonotype was seen many times. An end of the junction differs from the germline gene, which may be a read error. The DNA for the CDR3 is TGCAGTGCCAGAGCGGGGACCTCCTACAATGAGCAGTTCTTC. Its translation is CSARAGTSYNEQFF. The chain couples TRBV20-1 to TRBJ2-1, with 7 positions matching TRBD2. The CDR3 covers 14 residues. CDR1 DFQATT and CDR2 SNEGSKA come from the germline V gene (reference sequence).

Only a few counts were recorded for this clonotype. V gene TRBV20-1 combines with J gene TRBJ1-3, with TRBD1 matching over 7 bases. The CDR3 has 17 residues. Germline CDR1 reads DFQATT; CDR2 reads SNEGSKA (reference sequence). The V segment lost 0 bases and the J segment 4 bases; nucleotides outside the gene matches: 12. Here the CDR3 DNA reads TGCAGTGCTAGAGATCGAATCCTGACAGGGAGCGGAAACACCATATATTTT. Translated: CSARDRILTGSGNTIYF.

This clonotype has ten or more counts. The chain couples TRBV10-2 to TRBJ1-5; tentative D call: TRBD1 (6 bases). Germline V CDR1 and CDR2: WSHSY, SAAADI. V was pared by 5 bases and J by 6 bases, with 11 bases between. CDR3 size: 13 residues. CDR3 nucleotide sequence: TGCGCCAGCAGTCCAGGGGTTAGTCAGCCCCAGCATTTT. It is translated as CASSPGVSQPQHF.

The chain employs TRBV14 and TRBJ2-2; D perhaps matches TRBD2 (6 bases). The V gene lost 4 bases and the J gene lost 5 bases, with 17 bases spanning the gap. Per germline, CDR1 SGHDN and CDR2 FVKESK. The CDR3 spans 16 residues. CDR3 coding DNA: TGTGCCAGCAGCCTCATGGGACTGCTGGGGACCGGGGAGCTGTTTTTT. This translates into CASSLMGLLGTGELFF.